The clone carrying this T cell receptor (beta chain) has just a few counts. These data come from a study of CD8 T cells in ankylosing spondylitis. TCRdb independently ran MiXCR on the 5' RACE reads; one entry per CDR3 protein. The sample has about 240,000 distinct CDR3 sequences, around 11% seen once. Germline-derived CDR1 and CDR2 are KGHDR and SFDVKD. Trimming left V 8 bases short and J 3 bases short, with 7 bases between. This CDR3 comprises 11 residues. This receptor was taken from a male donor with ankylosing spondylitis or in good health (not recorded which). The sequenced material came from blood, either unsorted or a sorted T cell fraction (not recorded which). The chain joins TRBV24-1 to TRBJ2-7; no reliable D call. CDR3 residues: CATKTHYEQYF. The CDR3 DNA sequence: TGTGCCACCAAAACCCACTACGAGCAGTACTTC.